One TCR beta chain is described in this entry. These data originate in a study of T cells in Graves' hyperthyroidism and ophthalmopathy. TCR beta CDR3 regions were amplified from RNA transcripts. A first-round RT-PCR of the TCR CDR3 used the HTBI primer set. TCRdb used MiXCR to reprocess the multiplex PCR reads, holding one entry per CDR3 protein. The sample holds about 360,000 distinct CDR3 sequences, under 15% seen once. Trimming removed 6 bases from V and 8 bases from J, with 13 bases in between. CDR3 length equals 12 residues. Germline values: CDR1 SGHTA, CDR2 FQGTGA. Based on clinical symptoms, serum thyroxine and TRAb, thyroid ultrasound and orbital computed tomography, diagnoses were reached.

The sequenced material came from blood. V and J are TRBV7-3 and TRBJ1-1; D ambiguous. The sequence came from a woman aged 18-29 years with Graves' hyperthyroidism. The CDR3 region has the DNA TGTGCCAGCAGTAACCCGCTGGGAGAAGCTTTCTTT. Residues: CASSNPLGEAFF.